The clone carrying this T cell receptor beta chain was observed at least ten times. This specimen comes from a study of T-cell reconstitution after alpha-beta-depleted transplantation in children. TCRbeta library preparation incorporated unique molecular identifiers. A single record per CDR3 protein comes from TCRdb applying MiXCR to the PCR reads. This table has approximately 91,000 distinct CDR3 sequences, 6.5% to 8.5% appearing once. The starting material was PBMCs from the stem cell graft donor, obtained from the stem cell graft. The sequence derives from a human donor who donated a stem cell graft to a child with congenital amegakaryocytic thrombocytopenia.

CDR3 in amino acids: CASSRWTGNNSPLHF. For the CDR3, the DNA is TGCGCCAGCAGCAGGTGGACTGGAAATAATTCACCCCTCCACTTT. This chain uses TRBV5-1 with TRBJ1-6, with D unclear. This CDR3 contains 15 residues. CDR1 and CDR2 from the germline V gene are SGHRS and YFSETQ. Deletions cut 4 bases from V and 5 bases from J, with 13 bases between.